The 5 T cell receptor beta chains reported below all come from one sample, sequenced in a study of graft-versus-host responses after intestinal transplantation. The antigens for these receptors are not known. Sequencing used immunoSEQ multiplex PCR; TCRdb keeps in-frame clones, though not all of them. Counted here are some 80,000 clones, approximately 90% occurring once; the ten biggest clones make up 7% to 8.5%. The sample here was unstimulated CD8+ T cells sorted from spleen or lymph node cells, taken before transplant. These receptors were collected from a human donor who was the organ donor for an intestinal transplant.

The gene calls are TRBV19 and TRBJ2-7; 10 bases are shared with TRBD1. The length of the CDR3 is 15 residues. Germline lookup yields CDR1 LNHDA and CDR2 SQIVND (reference sequence). With V trimmed by 6 bases and J by 7 bases, 12 bases remained unmatched. The DNA for the CDR3 is TGTGCCAGTAGCCCCATACCGACAGGGGGCGCGGAGCAGTACTTC. Protein: CASSPIPTGGAEQYF.

This chain uses TRBV7-9 with TRBJ1-1; no firm D call. Germline V gene lookup returns CDR1 SEHNR and CDR2 FQNEAQ (reference sequence). The length of the CDR3 is 14 residues. The V gene lost 1 base and the J gene lost 11 bases, with 17 bases spanning the gap. The CDR3 here is CASSLVLGNIRAFF. CDR3 coding DNA: TGTGCCAGCAGCTTAGTATTGGGGAACATACGGGCTTTCTTT.

The rearrangement links TRBV7-9 to TRBJ2-7; 8 nucleotides align to TRBD1. V was pared by 3 bases and J by 3 bases, with 7 bases of the junction left unmatched. The germline gives CDR1 SEHNR, CDR2 FQNEAQ (reference sequence). The CDR3 covers 15 residues. CDR3 DNA sequence: TGTGCCAGCAGCTTGGACCGGGACAGGATCTACGAGCAGTACTTC. It is translated as CASSLDRDRIYEQYF.

CDR3 nucleotide sequence: TGCGCCAGCAGCCAAGGAGGGGGGCAGGATGGCTACACCTTC. Amino acids: CASSQGGGQDGYTF. J is TRBJ1-2 and V is TRBV4-1; weak D call: TRBD1 (6 bases). V shed 1 base and J shed 6 bases, with 12 bases lying between them. The CDR3 is 14 amino acids. CDR1 is MGHRA and CDR2 is YSYEKL in the germline V gene.

The chain's CDR3 is CASSYRSGGENEQFF. The CDR3 bases are TGTGCCAGCAGTTACAGGAGCGGAGGGGAGAATGAGCAGTTCTTC. The gene calls are TRBV6-6 and TRBJ2-1; tentatively, D is TRBD2 (6 bases). In germline, CDR1 is MNHNY, CDR2 SVGAGI (reference sequence). V lost 2 bases, J lost 7 bases, and 15 bases lay in between. The CDR3 sequence is 15 residues long.